This is a list of T cell receptor beta chains from one sample in a study of cytomegalovirus exposure and HLA in healthy donors. Assay used: immunoSEQ multiplex PCR; TCRdb lists only in-frame clones, some missing. Of 70,000 to 95,000 clones listed, roughly 77% are singletons. Sequencing used PBMCs. The receptors here all came from a woman aged 40 to 50 in good health and CMV-seropositive. CDR3s include the opening cysteine and the closing phenylalanine or tryptophan. Each record gives: CDR3 protein, CDR3 DNA, D gene, V gene, J gene, clone size. A D gene is named only where the DNA matches it firmly. Clone size is given for some rows only: seen once, a few or many times, or a class if the clone is expanded.

CDR3 protein: CASSFLSAGSFATDTQYF; CDR3 DNA: TGCGCCAGCAGCTTTCTTTCCGCGGGAAGTTTCGCGACAGATACGCAGTATTTT; D gene: NA; V gene: TRBV5-1; J gene: TRBJ2-3; clone size: NA
CDR3 protein: CASSRTGGIAEAFF; CDR3 DNA: TGTGCCAGTAGTCGGACAGGGGGAATCGCTGAAGCTTTCTTT; D gene: TRBD1; V gene: TRBV19; J gene: TRBJ1-1; clone size: NA
CDR3 protein: CASSPGTGVEWQETQYF; CDR3 DNA: TGTGCCAGTAGTCCGGGGACAGGGGTTGAGTGGCAAGAGACCCAGTACTTC; D gene: TRBD1; V gene: TRBV19; J gene: TRBJ2-5; clone size: NA
CDR3 protein: CASSLDAGGYNEQFF; CDR3 DNA: TGTGCCAGCAGCTTGGACGCGGGCGGCTACAATGAGCAGTTCTTC; D gene: NA; V gene: TRBV5-6; J gene: TRBJ2-1; clone size: NA
CDR3 protein: CASSAQGTGGGYTF; CDR3 DNA: TGCGCCAGCAGCGCCCAAGGGACTGGAGGTGGCTACACCTTC; D gene: NA; V gene: TRBV5-1; J gene: TRBJ1-2; clone size: NA
CDR3 protein: CASSSQGSNQPQHF; CDR3 DNA: TGTGCCAGCAGCTCACAGGGTAGCAATCAGCCCCAGCATTTT; D gene: NA; V gene: TRBV7-9; J gene: TRBJ1-5; clone size: NA
CDR3 protein: CASSVRGKSNQPQHF; CDR3 DNA: TGTGCCAGCAGTGTACGAGGGAAAAGCAATCAGCCCCAGCATTTT; D gene: NA; V gene: TRBV2; J gene: TRBJ1-5; clone size: NA
CDR3 protein: CASSYINTEAFF; CDR3 DNA: TGTGCCAGCAGTTATATTAACACTGAAGCTTTCTTT; D gene: NA; V gene: TRBV6-6; J gene: TRBJ1-1; clone size: NA
CDR3 protein: CAWRYSAYGYTF; CDR3 DNA: TGTGCCTGGAGGTACAGTGCCTATGGCTACACCTTC; D gene: NA; V gene: TRBV30; J gene: TRBJ1-2; clone size: NA
CDR3 protein: CASSLPGLAGQEQYF; CDR3 DNA: TGTGCCAGCAGCTTACCTGGACTAGCGGGACAAGAGCAGTACTTC; D gene: TRBD2; V gene: TRBV7-2; J gene: TRBJ2-7; clone size: NA
CDR3 protein: CASSYDHGRFGYTF; CDR3 DNA: TGTGCCAGCAGTTACGACCACGGGAGGTTTGGCTACACCTTC; D gene: NA; V gene: TRBV6-5; J gene: TRBJ1-2; clone size: NA
CDR3 protein: CASSDRGKGYEQYF; CDR3 DNA: TGTGCCAGCAGTGACAGGGGGAAGGGCTACGAGCAGTACTTC; D gene: TRBD1; V gene: TRBV6-5; J gene: TRBJ2-7; clone size: NA
CDR3 protein: CASSTQGNGEQFF; CDR3 DNA: TGTGCCAGCAGTACACAGGGGAACGGTGAGCAGTTCTTC; D gene: TRBD1; V gene: TRBV6-1; J gene: TRBJ2-1; clone size: NA
CDR3 protein: CASSWDWTSGRAKEYF; CDR3 DNA: TGTGCCAGCAGCTGGGATTGGACTAGCGGGAGGGCCAAGGAGTATTTT; D gene: TRBD2; V gene: TRBV7-8; J gene: TRBJ2-3; clone size: NA
CDR3 protein: CASSDRGTGELFF; CDR3 DNA: TGTGCCAGCAGTGATAGGGGCACCGGGGAGCTGTTTTTT; D gene: NA; V gene: TRBV2; J gene: TRBJ2-2; clone size: NA
CDR3 protein: CASSTDWRGEQFF; CDR3 DNA: TGTGCCAGCAGTACTGACTGGAGGGGTGAGCAGTTCTTC; D gene: NA; V gene: TRBV6-6; J gene: TRBJ2-1; clone size: NA
CDR3 protein: CASSWGGPKPQHF; CDR3 DNA: TGTGCCAGTAGCTGGGGGGGCCCGAAGCCCCAGCATTTT; D gene: NA; V gene: TRBV19; J gene: TRBJ1-5; clone size: NA
CDR3 protein: CASSLIQGPLFF; CDR3 DNA: TGTGCCAGCAGCCTGATACAGGGCCCACTGTTTTTT; D gene: NA; V gene: TRBV7-2; J gene: TRBJ1-4; clone size: NA
CDR3 protein: CSVAGDKADTQYF; CDR3 DNA: TGCAGCGTAGCGGGAGATAAGGCAGATACGCAGTATTTT; D gene: TRBD2; V gene: TRBV29-1; J gene: TRBJ2-3; clone size: NA
CDR3 protein: CASSLTGMHEQYF; CDR3 DNA: TGCGCCAGCAGCTTGACAGGGATGCACGAGCAGTACTTC; D gene: NA; V gene: TRBV5-1; J gene: TRBJ2-7; clone size: NA
CDR3 protein: CASSLEQGTEAFF; CDR3 DNA: TGCGCCAGCAGCCTCGAACAGGGAACTGAAGCTTTCTTT; D gene: NA; V gene: TRBV4-1; J gene: TRBJ1-1; clone size: NA
CDR3 protein: CASSQTANTGELFF; CDR3 DNA: TGTGCCAGTAGTCAGACAGCAAACACCGGGGAGCTGTTTTTT; D gene: NA; V gene: TRBV19; J gene: TRBJ2-2; clone size: NA
CDR3 protein: CASSPPPGHMNTEAFF; CDR3 DNA: TGTGCCAGCTCACCCCCGCCGGGACACATGAACACTGAAGCTTTCTTT; D gene: NA; V gene: TRBV18; J gene: TRBJ1-1; clone size: NA
CDR3 protein: CASSPDRGRNEQFF; CDR3 DNA: TGTGCCAGTAGTCCCGACAGGGGGCGGAATGAGCAGTTCTTC; D gene: TRBD1; V gene: TRBV19; J gene: TRBJ2-1; clone size: NA
CDR3 protein: CSHDARGETQYF; CDR3 DNA: TGCAGCCACGACGCAAGGGGCGAGACCCAGTACTTC; D gene: NA; V gene: TRBV29-1; J gene: TRBJ2-5; clone size: NA
CDR3 protein: CASSVRQGFGEKLFF; CDR3 DNA: TGTGCCAGCAGCGTCCGCCAGGGGTTTGGTGAAAAACTGTTTTTT; D gene: NA; V gene: TRBV9; J gene: TRBJ1-4; clone size: NA
CDR3 protein: CASRGGGGPYTF; CDR3 DNA: TGTGCCAGCCGGGGGGGAGGGGGCCCCTACACCTTC; D gene: TRBD1; V gene: TRBV27; J gene: TRBJ1-2; clone size: NA
CDR3 protein: CACLREGYGYTF; CDR3 DNA: TGTGCCTGTCTGAGGGAGGGCTATGGCTACACCTTC; D gene: NA; V gene: TRBV30; J gene: TRBJ1-2; clone size: NA
CDR3 protein: CASSRTGDVYGYTF; CDR3 DNA: TGTGCCAGCAGCCGGACAGGGGACGTTTATGGCTACACCTTC; D gene: TRBD1; V gene: TRBV7-8; J gene: TRBJ1-2; clone size: NA
CDR3 protein: CASSNGQGPYGYTF; CDR3 DNA: TGTGCCAGCAGCAACGGACAGGGACCCTATGGCTACACCTTC; D gene: TRBD1; V gene: TRBV7-9; J gene: TRBJ1-2; clone size: once
CDR3 protein: CASSRGRGDTEAFF; CDR3 DNA: TGTGCCAGCAGCAGGGGACGGGGGGACACTGAAGCTTTCTTT; D gene: NA; V gene: TRBV11-3; J gene: TRBJ1-1; clone size: NA
CDR3 protein: CASSTTATEAFF; CDR3 DNA: TGTGCCAGCTCGACGACAGCCACTGAAGCTTTCTTT; D gene: NA; V gene: TRBV18; J gene: TRBJ1-1; clone size: NA
CDR3 protein: CASSLTGGRTEAFF; CDR3 DNA: TGTGCCAGCAGTCTGACAGGGGGGAGGACTGAAGCTTTCTTT; D gene: TRBD1; V gene: TRBV2; J gene: TRBJ1-1; clone size: NA
CDR3 protein: CASSLWTNSYEQYF; CDR3 DNA: TGTGCCAGCAGTTTATGGACTAATTCCTACGAGCAGTACTTC; D gene: NA; V gene: TRBV28; J gene: TRBJ2-7; clone size: NA
CDR3 protein: CASSPGRTRQETQYF; CDR3 DNA: TGCGCCAGCAGCCCCGGGCGGACAAGACAAGAGACCCAGTACTTC; D gene: NA; V gene: TRBV5-1; J gene: TRBJ2-5; clone size: NA
CDR3 protein: CASSPRAGVENTEAFF; CDR3 DNA: TGTGCCAGTAGTCCCCGGGCAGGGGTGGAGAACACTGAAGCTTTCTTT; D gene: NA; V gene: TRBV19; J gene: TRBJ1-1; clone size: NA
CDR3 protein: CASSPQGNTGELFF; CDR3 DNA: TGTGCCAGCAGCCCACAGGGTAACACCGGGGAGCTGTTTTTT; D gene: NA; V gene: TRBV7-9; J gene: TRBJ2-2; clone size: NA
CDR3 protein: CASTDSYYGYTF; CDR3 DNA: TGTGCCAGCACAGACAGTTACTATGGCTACACCTTC; D gene: NA; V gene: TRBV2; J gene: TRBJ1-2; clone size: NA
CDR3 protein: CASTMSGRGGEQYF; CDR3 DNA: TGTGCCAGCACTATGAGCGGGAGGGGAGGGGAGCAGTACTTC; D gene: TRBD2; V gene: TRBV2; J gene: TRBJ2-5; clone size: once
CDR3 protein: CASSPGQGKQYF; CDR3 DNA: TGCGCCAGCAGCCCCGGACAGGGTAAGCAGTATTTT; D gene: TRBD1; V gene: TRBV5-1; J gene: TRBJ2-3; clone size: NA